This passage covers 5 T cell receptor beta chains from one sample sequenced in a study of T-cell reconstitution after alpha-beta-depleted transplantation in children. Using unique molecular identifiers, the investigators prepared the TCRbeta library. Each CDR3 protein is one row after TCRdb ran MiXCR on the PCR reads. The data hold approximately 190,000 distinct CDR3 sequences, with 6.3% observed a single time. The specimen was PBMCs, collected before TCRalphabeta/CD19-depleted stem cell transplant. All receptors come from a girl in the first two years of life with combined immunodeficiency, due to receive a stem cell transplant.

This clonotype has ten or more counts. This chain joins TRBV4-3 and TRBJ2-7, with D maybe TRBD2 (6 bases). CDR3 size: 15 residues. CDR1 is LGHNA and CDR2 is YSLEER in the germline V gene. With 1 base removed from V and 2 bases from J, the gap between germline ends came to 12 bases. CDR3 DNA sequence: TGCGCCAGCAGCCAAGTTGGGACTGGCCCCTACGAGCAGTACTTC. Its protein is CASSQVGTGPYEQYF.

This clonotype was picked up many times. The gene calls are TRBV7-9 and TRBJ1-4; possible D gene TRBD1, 5 bases. V was cut by 6 bases and J by 6 bases, with 17 bases left in between. Germline V gene sequence: CDR1 SEHNR, CDR2 FQNEAQ (reference sequence). This CDR3 contains 15 residues. CDR3 residues: CASRSLQGRYEKLFF. The CDR3 DNA reads TGTGCCAGCAGATCCCTTCAGGGCCGGTATGAAAAACTGTTTTTT.

This clonotype was seen ten or more times. The rearrangement links TRBV10-3 to TRBJ2-3; D may be TRBD1 (6 bases). CDR1 is ENHRY, CDR2 SYGVKD, per germline. V was trimmed by 8 bases and J by 0 bases, leaving 12 bases between them. The CDR3 consists of 14 residues. For the CDR3, the DNA is TGTGCCATCGGGGGCGCCTCTAGCACAGATACGCAGTATTTT. This sequence encodes CAIGGASSTDTQYF.

This clonotype came up many times. The chain is built from TRBV7-8 and TRBJ2-5; perhaps D is TRBD1 or TRBD2 (5 bases each). From germline, CDR1 is SGHVS and CDR2 FQNEAQ. The V end lost 5 bases, the J end lost 1 base, and 11 bases lay between the germline ends. The CDR3 extends over 14 amino acids. The CDR3 DNA sequence: TGTGCCAGCAGCCAATGGGGACCCCAAGAGACCCAGTACTTC. Encoded protein: CASSQWGPQETQYF.

In this sample, this clonotype turned up a few times. The chain combines TRBV5-1 with TRBJ1-3; TRBD1 agrees at 7 bases. The germline V gene has CDR1 SGHRS and CDR2 YFSETQ. Germline trimming cut 5 bases from V and 2 bases from J; bases unmatched to any gene: 7. The CDR3 has 15 residues. CDR3 DNA: TGCGCCAGCAGAAGACAGGGACATCCTGGAAACACCATATATTTT. Its translation: CASRRQGHPGNTIYF. The whole variable domain, remainder taken from reference TRBV5-1 and TRBJ1-3, is KAGVTQTPRYLIKTRGQQVTLSCSPISGHRSVSWYQQTPGQGLQFLFEYFSETQRNKGNFPGRFSGRQFSNSRSEMNVSTLELGDSALYLCASRRQGHPGNTIYFGEGSWLTVV.